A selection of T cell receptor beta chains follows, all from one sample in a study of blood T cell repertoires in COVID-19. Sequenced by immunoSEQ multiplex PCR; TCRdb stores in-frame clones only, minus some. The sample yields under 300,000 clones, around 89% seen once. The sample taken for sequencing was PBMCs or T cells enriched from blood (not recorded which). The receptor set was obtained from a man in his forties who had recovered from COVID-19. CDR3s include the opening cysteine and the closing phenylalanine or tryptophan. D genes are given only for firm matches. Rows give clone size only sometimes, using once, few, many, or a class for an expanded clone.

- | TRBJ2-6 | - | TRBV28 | TGTGCCAGCCGGAGTCTAGGTGGGGCCAACGTCCTGACTTTC | CASRSLGGANVLTF
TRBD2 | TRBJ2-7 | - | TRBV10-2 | TGCGCCAGCAGTGCCACGACTAGCGGCACCTCCTACGAGCAGTACTTC | CASSATTSGTSYEQYF
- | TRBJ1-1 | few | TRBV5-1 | TGCGCCAGCAGCTTGCTTTCAGGGTACGGTTCTGAAGCTTTCTTT | CASSLLSGYGSEAFF
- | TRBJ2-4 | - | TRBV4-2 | TGTGCCAGCAGCATCCCTACCAAAAACATTCAGTACTTC | CASSIPTKNIQYF
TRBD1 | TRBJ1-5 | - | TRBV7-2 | TGTGCCAGCAGCCACAGGGGTGGCAATCAGCCCCAGCATTTT | CASSHRGGNQPQHF
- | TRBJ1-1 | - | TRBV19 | TGTGCCAGTAGTATATCTTCCTTCCGGACACTGAACACTGAAGCTTTCTTT | CASSISSFRTLNTEAFF
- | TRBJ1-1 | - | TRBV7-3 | TGTGCCAGCCAGAAGTTCGGGGACACTGAAGCTTTCTTT | CASQKFGDTEAFF
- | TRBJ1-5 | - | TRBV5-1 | TGCGCCAGCAGCTTCTCAGGGGCAGCGGATCAGCCCCAGCATTTT | CASSFSGAADQPQHF
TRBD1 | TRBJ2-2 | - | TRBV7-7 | TGTGCTAGCAGCCAGCCCGGGACAGACAACACCGGGGAGCTGTTTTTT | CASSQPGTDNTGELFF
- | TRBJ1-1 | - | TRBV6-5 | TGTGCCAGCAGACTGCGTATACCGAACACTGAAGCTTTCTTT | CASRLRIPNTEAFF
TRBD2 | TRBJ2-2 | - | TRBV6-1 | TGTGCCAGCAGTGAACAGCTAGCGGGAGCCGGGGAGCTGTTTTTT | CASSEQLAGAGELFF